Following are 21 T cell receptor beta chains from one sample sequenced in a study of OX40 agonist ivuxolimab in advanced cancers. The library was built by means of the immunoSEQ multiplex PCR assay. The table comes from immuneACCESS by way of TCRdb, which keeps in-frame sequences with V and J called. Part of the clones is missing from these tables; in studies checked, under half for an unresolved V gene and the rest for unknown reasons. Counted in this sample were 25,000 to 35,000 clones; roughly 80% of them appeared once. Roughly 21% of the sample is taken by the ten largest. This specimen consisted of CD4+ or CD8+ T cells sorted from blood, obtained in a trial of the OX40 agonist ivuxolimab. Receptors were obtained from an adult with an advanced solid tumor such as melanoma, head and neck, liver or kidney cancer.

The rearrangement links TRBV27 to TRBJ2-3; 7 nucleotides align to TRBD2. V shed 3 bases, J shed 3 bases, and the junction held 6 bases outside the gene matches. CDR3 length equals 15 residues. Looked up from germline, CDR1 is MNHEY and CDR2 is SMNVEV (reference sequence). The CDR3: CASSFYQGGTDTQYF. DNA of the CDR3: TGTGCCAGCAGTTTTTACCAGGGAGGGACAGATACGCAGTATTTT.

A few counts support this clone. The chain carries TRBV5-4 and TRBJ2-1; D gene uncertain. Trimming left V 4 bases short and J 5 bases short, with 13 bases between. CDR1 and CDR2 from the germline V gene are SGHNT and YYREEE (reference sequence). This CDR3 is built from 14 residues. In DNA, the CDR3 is TGTGCCAGCAGCGTCGCTATGGCGGACAATGAGCAGTTCTTC. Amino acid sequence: CASSVAMADNEQFF.

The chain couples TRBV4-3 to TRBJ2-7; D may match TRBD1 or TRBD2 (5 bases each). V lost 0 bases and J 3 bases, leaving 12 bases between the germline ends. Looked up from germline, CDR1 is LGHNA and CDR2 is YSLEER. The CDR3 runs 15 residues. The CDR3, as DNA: TGCGCCAGCAGCCAAGATCTGGGGGTGAGCTACGAGCAGTACTTC. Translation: CASSQDLGVSYEQYF.

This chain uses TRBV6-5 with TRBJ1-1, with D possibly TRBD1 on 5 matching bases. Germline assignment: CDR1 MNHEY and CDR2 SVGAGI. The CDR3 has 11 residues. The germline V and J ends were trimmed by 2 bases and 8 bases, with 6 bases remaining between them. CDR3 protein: CASSYGGEAFF. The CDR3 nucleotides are TGTGCCAGCAGTTACGGGGGGGAAGCTTTCTTT.

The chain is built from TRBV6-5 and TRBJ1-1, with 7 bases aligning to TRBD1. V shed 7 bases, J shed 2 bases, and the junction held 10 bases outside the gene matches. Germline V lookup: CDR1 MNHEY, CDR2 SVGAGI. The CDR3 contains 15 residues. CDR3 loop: CASTMDRTINTEAFF. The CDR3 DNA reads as TGTGCCAGCACCATGGACAGGACGATAAACACTGAAGCTTTCTTT.

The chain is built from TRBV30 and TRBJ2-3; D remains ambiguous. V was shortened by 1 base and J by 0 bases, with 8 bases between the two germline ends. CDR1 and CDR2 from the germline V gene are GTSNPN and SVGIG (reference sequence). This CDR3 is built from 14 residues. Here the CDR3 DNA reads TGTGCCTGGAGTGGAAGGTCCAGCACAGATACGCAGTATTTT. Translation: CAWSGRSSTDTQYF.

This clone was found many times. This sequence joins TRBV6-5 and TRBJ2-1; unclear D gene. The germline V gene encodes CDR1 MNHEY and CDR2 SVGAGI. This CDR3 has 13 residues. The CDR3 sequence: CAVGRSSYNEQFF. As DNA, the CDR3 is TGTGCTGTCGGCAGATCATCCTACAATGAGCAGTTCTTC.

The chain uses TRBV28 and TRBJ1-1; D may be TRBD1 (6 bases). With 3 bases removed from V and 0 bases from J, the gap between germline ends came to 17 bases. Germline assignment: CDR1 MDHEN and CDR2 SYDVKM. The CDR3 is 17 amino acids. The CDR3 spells CASSFPIQGPLNTEAFF. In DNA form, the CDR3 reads TGTGCCAGCAGTTTCCCAATTCAGGGGCCTCTGAACACTGAAGCTTTCTTT.

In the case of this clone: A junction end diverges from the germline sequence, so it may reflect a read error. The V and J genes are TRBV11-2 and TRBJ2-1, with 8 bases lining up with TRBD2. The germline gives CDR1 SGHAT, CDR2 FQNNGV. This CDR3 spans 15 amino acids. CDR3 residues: CASSLDDAGGNEQFF. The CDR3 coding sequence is TGTGCCAGCAGTTTAGACGACGCGGGAGGCAATGAGCAGTTCTTC.

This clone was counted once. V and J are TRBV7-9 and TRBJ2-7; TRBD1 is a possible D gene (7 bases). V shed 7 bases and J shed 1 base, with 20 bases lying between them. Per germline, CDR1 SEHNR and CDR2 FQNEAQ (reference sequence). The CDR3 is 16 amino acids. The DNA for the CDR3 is TGTGCCAGCACCCTAAAAGGAGGGGGCATGTCCTACGAGCAGTACTTC. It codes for CASTLKGGGMSYEQYF.

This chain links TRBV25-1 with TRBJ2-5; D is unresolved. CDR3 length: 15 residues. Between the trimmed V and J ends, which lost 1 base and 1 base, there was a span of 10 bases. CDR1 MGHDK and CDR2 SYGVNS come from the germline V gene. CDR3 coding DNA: TGTGCCAGCAGTGAATGGTCAGAAATCCAAGAGACCCAGTACTTC. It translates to CASSEWSEIQETQYF.

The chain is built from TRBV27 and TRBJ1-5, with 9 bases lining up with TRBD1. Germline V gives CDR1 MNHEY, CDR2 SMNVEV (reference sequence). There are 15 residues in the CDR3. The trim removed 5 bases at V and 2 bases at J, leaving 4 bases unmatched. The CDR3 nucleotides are TGTGCCAGCAGTCAAAGGACAGGGGGCAATCAGCCCCAGCATTTT. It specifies CASSQRTGGNQPQHF.

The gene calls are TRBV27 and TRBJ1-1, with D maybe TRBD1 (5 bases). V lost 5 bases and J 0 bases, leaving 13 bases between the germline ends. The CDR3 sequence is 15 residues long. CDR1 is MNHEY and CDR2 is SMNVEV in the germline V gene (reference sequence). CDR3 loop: CASSPRGTMNTEAFF. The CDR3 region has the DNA TGTGCCAGCAGTCCCCGGGGGACGATGAACACTGAAGCTTTCTTT.

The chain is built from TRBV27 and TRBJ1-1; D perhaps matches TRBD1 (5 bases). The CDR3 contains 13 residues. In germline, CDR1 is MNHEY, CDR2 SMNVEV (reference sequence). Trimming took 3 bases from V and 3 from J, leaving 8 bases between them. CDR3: CASSLGRDTEAFF. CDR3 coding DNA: TGTGCCAGCAGTTTGGGCAGGGACACTGAAGCTTTCTTT.

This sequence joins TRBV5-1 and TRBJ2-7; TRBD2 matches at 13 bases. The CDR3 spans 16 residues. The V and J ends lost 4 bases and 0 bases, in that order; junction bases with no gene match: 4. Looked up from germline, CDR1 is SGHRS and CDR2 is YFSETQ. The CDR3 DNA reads TGCGCCAGCAGCCCTCGGACTAGCGGGAGCTCCTACGAGCAGTACTTC. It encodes CASSPRTSGSSYEQYF.

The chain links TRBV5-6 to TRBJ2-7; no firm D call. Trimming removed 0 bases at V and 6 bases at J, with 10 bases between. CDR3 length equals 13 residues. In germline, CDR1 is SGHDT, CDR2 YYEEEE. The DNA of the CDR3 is TGTGCCAGCAGCTTGGCTGGCGGCCTCGAGCAGTACTTC. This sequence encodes CASSLAGGLEQYF.

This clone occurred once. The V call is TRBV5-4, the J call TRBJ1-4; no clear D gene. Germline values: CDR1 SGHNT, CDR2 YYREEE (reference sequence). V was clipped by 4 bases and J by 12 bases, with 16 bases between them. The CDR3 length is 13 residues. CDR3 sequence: CASSPPGRRELFF. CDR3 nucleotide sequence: TGTGCCAGCAGCCCACCGGGCCGGAGGGAACTGTTTTTT.

The CDR3 coding sequence is TGCAGCGTCCGCGGACTAGCGGGAAATCCCAATGAGCAGTTCTTC. Its protein is CSVRGLAGNPNEQFF. The chain recombines TRBV29-1 with TRBJ2-1; TRBD2 matches at 12 bases. V lost 6 bases to trimming and J lost 6 bases; unmatched junction nucleotides: 9. Germline lookup yields CDR1 SQVTM and CDR2 ANQGSEA. The CDR3 runs to 15 residues.

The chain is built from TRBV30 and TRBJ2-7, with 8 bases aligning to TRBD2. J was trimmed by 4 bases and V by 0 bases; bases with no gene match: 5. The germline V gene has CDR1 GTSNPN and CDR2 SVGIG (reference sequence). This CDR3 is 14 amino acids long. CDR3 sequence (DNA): TGTGCCTGGAGTGTACCACCGGGGGGGTACGAGCAGTACTTC. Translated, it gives CAWSVPPGGYEQYF.

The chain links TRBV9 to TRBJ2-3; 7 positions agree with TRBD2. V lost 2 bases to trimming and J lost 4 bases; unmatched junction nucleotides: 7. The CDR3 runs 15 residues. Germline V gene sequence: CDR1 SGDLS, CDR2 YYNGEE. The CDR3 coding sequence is TGTGCCAGCAGCGTGTCCAGGGAGGGTCCAGATACGCAGTATTTT. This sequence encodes CASSVSREGPDTQYF. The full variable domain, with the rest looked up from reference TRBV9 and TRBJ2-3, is DSGVTQTPKHLITATGQRVTLRCSPRSGDLSVYWYQQSLDQGLQFLIQYYNGEERAKGNILERFSAQQFPDLHSELNLSSLELGDSALYFCASSVSREGPDTQYFGPGTRLTVL.

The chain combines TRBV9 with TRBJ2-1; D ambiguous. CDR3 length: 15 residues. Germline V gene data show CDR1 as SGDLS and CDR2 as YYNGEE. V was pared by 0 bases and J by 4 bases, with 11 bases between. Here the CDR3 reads CASSVVGATYNEQFF. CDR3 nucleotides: TGTGCCAGCAGCGTAGTAGGAGCTACTTACAATGAGCAGTTCTTC.